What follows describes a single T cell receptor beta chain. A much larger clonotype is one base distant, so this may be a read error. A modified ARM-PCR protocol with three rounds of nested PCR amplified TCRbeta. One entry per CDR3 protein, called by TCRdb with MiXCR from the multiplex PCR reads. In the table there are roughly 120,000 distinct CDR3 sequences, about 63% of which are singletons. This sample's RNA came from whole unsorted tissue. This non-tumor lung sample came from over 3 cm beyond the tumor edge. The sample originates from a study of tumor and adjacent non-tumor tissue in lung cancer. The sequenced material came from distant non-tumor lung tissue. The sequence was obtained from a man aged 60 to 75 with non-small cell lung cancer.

The CDR3 spells CTSSSFRNNEQFF. The CDR3, as DNA: TGTACCAGCTCGTCCTTTCGAAACAATGAGCAGTTCTTC. This sequence joins TRBV5-4 and TRBJ2-1; D unresolved. CDR1 and CDR2 from the germline V gene are SGHNT and YYREEE (reference sequence). There are 13 residues in the CDR3.